This T cell receptor (beta chain) came from a study of T-cell reconstitution after alpha-beta-depleted transplantation in children. Details on this clonotype: Its specificity is unknown.

Study-level points and caveats: Certain patients had high TCRbeta diversity at day 60, and it came from recipient T cells and thymic progenitors that survived. T-cell counts and diversity at one year post-transplant came mainly from newly produced T cells. There were reportedly several hundred expanded graft clones from which alpha-beta T cells came about two months after transplant.

V trimming: 8 bases; J trimming: 6 bases; junction bases outside the gene matches: 6. This CDR3 has 13 amino acids. Using unique molecular identifiers, the investigators prepared the TCRbeta library. TCRdb independently ran MiXCR on the PCR reads; one entry per CDR3 protein. Of hundreds of thousands of distinct CDR3 sequences in the sample, approximately 14% were seen once. This clonotype originated in a girl aged 2 to 9 with congenital amegakaryocytic thrombocytopenia, due to receive a stem cell transplant. Sequencing used PBMCs, obtained before TCRalphabeta/CD19-depleted stem cell transplant. J is TRBJ2-7 and V is TRBV12-3 or TRBV12-4; TRBD1 matches at 11 bases. The CDR3 DNA is TGTGCCAGCGCGTTCGGGACAGGGGGCGAGCAGTACTTC. This codes for CASAFGTGGEQYF.